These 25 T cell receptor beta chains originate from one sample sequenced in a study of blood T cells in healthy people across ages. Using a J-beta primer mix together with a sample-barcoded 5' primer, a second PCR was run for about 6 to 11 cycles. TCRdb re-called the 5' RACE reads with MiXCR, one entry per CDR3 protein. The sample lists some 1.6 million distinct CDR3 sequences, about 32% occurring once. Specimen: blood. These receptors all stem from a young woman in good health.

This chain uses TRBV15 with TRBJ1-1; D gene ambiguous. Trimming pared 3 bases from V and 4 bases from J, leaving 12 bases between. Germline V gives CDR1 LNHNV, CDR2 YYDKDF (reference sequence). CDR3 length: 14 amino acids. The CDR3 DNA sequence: TGTGCCACCAGCAGGAGGATCTCGGGCACTGAAGCTTTCTTT. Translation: CATSRRISGTEAFF.

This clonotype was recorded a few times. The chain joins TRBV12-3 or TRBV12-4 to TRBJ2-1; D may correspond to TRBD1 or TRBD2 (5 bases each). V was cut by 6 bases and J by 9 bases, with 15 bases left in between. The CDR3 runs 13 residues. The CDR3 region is CASRIGTEAEQFF. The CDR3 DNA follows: TGTGCCAGCAGAATCGGGACCGAGGCTGAGCAGTTCTTC.

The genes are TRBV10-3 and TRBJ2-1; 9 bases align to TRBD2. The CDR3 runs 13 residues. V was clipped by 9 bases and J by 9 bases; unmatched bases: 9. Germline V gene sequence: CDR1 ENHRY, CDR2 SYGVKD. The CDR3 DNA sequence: TGTGCCATAGGAGCGGGGGGTGTTGGTGAGCAGTTCTTC. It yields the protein CAIGAGGVGEQFF.

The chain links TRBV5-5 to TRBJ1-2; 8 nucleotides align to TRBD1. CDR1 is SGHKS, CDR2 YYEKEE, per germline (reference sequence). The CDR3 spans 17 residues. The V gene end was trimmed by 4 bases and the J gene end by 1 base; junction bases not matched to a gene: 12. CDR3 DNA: TGTGCCAGCAGCAGGACCCGGGACAGGCCTCTTAACTATGGCTACACCTTC. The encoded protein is CASSRTRDRPLNYGYTF. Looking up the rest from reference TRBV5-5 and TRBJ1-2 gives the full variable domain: DAGVTQSPTHLIKTRGQQVTLRCSPISGHKSVSWYQQVLGQGPQFIFQYYEKEERGRGNFPDRFSARQFPNYSSELNVNALLLGDSALYLCASSRTRDRPLNYGYTFGSGTRLTVV.

The CDR3 is CAISGHLDTGSYKQYF. The CDR3 DNA sequence: TGTGCCATCAGTGGTCATCTGGACACGGGATCCTACAAGCAGTACTTC. The rearrangement links TRBV10-3 to TRBJ2-5; either TRBD1 or TRBD2 may supply D (5 bases each). The CDR3 runs 16 residues. Germline CDR1 and CDR2: ENHRY and SYGVKD. Trimming shortened V by 4 bases and J by 11 bases, and 26 bases separated the two germline ends.

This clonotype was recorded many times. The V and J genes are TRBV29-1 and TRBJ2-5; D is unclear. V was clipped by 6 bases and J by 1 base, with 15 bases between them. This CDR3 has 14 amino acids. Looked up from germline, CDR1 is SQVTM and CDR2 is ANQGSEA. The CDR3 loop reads CSVPGPKRQETQYF. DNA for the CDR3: TGCAGCGTCCCGGGTCCCAAGCGCCAAGAGACCCAGTACTTC.

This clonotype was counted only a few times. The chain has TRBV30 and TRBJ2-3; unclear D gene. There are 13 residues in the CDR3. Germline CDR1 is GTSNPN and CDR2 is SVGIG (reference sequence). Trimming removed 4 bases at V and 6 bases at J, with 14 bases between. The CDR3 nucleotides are TGTGCCTGGAATAGAATGTCCCCGGATACGCAGTATTTT. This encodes CAWNRMSPDTQYF.

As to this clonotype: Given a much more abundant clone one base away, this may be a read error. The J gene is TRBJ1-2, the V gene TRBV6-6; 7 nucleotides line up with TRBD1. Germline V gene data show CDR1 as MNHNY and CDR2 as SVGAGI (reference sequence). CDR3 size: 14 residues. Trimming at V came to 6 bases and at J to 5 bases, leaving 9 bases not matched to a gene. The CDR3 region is CASSVRTGRYGYTF. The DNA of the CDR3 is TGTGCCAGCAGCGTACGGACAGGTCGTTATGGCTACACCTTC.

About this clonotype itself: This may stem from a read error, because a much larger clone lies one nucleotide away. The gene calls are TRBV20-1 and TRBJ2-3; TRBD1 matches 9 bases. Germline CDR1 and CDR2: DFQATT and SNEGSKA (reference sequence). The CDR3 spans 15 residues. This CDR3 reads CGARGGQGRTDTQYF. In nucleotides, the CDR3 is TGCGGTGCTAGAGGGGGACAGGGCCGCACAGATACGCAGTATTTT.

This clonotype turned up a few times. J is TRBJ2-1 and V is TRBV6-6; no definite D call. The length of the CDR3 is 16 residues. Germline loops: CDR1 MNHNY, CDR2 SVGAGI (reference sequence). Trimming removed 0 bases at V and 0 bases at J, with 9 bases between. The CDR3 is CASSYSRLGSYNEQFF. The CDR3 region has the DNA TGTGCCAGCAGTTACTCGAGGTTGGGCTCCTACAATGAGCAGTTCTTC.

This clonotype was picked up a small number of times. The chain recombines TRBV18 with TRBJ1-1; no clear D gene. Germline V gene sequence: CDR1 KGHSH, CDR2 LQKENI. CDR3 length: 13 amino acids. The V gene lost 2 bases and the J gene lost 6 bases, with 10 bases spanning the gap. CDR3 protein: CASSPYSGAEAFF. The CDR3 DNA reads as TGTGCCAGCTCACCATATAGCGGCGCTGAAGCTTTCTTT.

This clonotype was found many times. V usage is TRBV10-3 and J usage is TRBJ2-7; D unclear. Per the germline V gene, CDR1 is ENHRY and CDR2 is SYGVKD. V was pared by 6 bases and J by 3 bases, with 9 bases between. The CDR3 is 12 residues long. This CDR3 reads CAIRGSFYEQYF. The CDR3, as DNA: TGTGCCATCAGGGGGTCCTTCTACGAGCAGTACTTC.

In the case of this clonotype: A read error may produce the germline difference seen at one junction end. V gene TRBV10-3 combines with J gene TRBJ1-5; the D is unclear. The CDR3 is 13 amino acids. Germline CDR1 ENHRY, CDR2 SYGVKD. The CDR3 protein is CATSHDSNQPQHF. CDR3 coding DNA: TGTGCCACCAGTCATGATAGCAATCAGCCCCAGCATTTT.

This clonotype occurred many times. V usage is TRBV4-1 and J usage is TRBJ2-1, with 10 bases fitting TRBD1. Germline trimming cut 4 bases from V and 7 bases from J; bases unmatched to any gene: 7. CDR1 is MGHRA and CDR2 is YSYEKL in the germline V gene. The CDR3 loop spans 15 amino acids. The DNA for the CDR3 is TGCGCCAGCAGCCCGGGACAGGGGAGCATTAATGAGCAGTTCTTC. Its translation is CASSPGQGSINEQFF.

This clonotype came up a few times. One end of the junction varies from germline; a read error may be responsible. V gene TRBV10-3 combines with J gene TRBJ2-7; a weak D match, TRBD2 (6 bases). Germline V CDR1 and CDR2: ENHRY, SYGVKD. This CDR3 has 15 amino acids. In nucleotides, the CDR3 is TGTACCATCAGTACCGGGACTCCGAGGTCCTACGAGCAGTACTTC. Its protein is CTISTGTPRSYEQYF.

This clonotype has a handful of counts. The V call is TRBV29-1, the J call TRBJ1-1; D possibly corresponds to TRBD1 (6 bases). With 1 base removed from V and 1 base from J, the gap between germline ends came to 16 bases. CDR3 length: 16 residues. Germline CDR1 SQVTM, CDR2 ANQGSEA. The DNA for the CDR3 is TGCAGCGTTGAAGGACAGGCCATATTCCCGAACACTGAAGCTTTCTTT. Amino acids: CSVEGQAIFPNTEAFF.

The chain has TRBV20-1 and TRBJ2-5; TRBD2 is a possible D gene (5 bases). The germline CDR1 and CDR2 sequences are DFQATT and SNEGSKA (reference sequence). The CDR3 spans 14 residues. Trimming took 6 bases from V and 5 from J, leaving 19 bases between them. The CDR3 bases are TGCAGTGCGGGTCAGCCAGCGGCAAAGGAGACCCAGTACTTC. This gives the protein CSAGQPAAKETQYF.

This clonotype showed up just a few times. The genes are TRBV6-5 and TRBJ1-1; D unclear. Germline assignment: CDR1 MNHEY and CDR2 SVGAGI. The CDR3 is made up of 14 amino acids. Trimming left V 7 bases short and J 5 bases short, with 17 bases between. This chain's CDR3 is CASTRSEGRTEAFF. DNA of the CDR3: TGTGCCAGCACCCGATCAGAAGGGCGGACTGAAGCTTTCTTT.

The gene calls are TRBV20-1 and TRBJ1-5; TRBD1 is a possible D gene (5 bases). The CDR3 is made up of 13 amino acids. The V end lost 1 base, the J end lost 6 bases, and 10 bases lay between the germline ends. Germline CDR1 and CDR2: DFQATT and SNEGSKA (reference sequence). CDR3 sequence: CSARGGTGQPQHF. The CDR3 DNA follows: TGCAGTGCTAGAGGCGGCACAGGTCAGCCCCAGCATTTT.

CDR3 coding DNA: TGTGCCAGCAGTTCGGGGACGTCAGATGGCTACACCTTC. Amino acid sequence: CASSSGTSDGYTF. The V call is TRBV27, the J call TRBJ1-2; a weak D match, TRBD1 (5 bases). Germline V gene lookup returns CDR1 MNHEY and CDR2 SMNVEV (reference sequence). V lost 4 bases and J 6 bases, leaving 12 bases between the germline ends. The CDR3 has 13 residues.

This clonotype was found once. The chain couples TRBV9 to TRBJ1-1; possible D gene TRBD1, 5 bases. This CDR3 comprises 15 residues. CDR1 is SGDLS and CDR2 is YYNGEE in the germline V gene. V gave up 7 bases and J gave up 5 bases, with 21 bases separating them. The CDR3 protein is CASSHPPWGETEAFF. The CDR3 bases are TGTGCCAGCTCCCACCCCCCATGGGGGGAAACTGAAGCTTTCTTT.

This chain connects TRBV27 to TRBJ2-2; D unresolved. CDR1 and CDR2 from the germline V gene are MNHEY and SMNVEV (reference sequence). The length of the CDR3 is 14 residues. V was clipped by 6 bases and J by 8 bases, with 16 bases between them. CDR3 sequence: CASRGPLSLGELFF. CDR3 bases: TGTGCCAGCAGAGGGCCCCTATCTCTGGGGGAGCTGTTTTTT.

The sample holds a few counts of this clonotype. The CDR3 region has the DNA TGTGCCAGCAGCTTAGGTAGAATGTACGAGCAGTACTTC. Protein sequence: CASSLGRMYEQYF. The rearrangement links TRBV7-2 to TRBJ2-7, with unresolved D. Trimming shortened V by 1 base and J by 4 bases, and 8 bases separated the two germline ends. The CDR3 totals 13 residues. Germline CDR1 reads SGHTA; CDR2 reads FQGNSA.

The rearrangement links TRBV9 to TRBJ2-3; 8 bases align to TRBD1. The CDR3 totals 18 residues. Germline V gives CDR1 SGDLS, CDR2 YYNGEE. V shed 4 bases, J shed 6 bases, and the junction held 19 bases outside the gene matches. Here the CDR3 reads CASSRKRQGQGLPDTQYF. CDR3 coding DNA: TGTGCCAGCAGCCGTAAAAGACAGGGGCAGGGTCTTCCCGATACGCAGTATTTT.

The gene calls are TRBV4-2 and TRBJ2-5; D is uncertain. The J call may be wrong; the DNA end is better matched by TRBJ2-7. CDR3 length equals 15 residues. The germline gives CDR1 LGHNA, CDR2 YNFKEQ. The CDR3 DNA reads TGTGCCAGCAGCCAAGATCCCGACGCGGCCTACGAGCAGTACTTC. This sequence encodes CASSQDPDAAYEQYF.